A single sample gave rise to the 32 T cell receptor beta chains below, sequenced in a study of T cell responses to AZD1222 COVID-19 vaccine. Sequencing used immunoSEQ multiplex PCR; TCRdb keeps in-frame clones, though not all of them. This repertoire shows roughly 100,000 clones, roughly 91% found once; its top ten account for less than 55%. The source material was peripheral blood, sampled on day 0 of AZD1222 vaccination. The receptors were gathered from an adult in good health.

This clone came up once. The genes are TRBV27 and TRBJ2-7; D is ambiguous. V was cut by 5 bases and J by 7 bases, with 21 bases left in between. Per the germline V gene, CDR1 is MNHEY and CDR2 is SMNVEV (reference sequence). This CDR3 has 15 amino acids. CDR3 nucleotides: TGTGCCAGCAGTCTAGAGTTAACAGCCTACGGGGAGCAGTACTTC. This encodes CASSLELTAYGEQYF.

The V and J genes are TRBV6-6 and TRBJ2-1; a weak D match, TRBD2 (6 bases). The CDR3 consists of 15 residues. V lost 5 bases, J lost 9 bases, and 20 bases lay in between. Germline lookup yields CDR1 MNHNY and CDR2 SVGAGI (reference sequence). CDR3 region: CASSTPPGREPEQFF. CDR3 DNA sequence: TGTGCCAGCAGTACCCCTCCGGGACGGGAGCCTGAGCAGTTCTTC.

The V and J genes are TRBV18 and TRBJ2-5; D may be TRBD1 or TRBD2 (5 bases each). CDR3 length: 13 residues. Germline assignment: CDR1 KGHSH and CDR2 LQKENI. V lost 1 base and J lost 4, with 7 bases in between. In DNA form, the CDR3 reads TGTGCCAGCTCACCACAAGGGACAGAGACCCAGTACTTC. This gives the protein CASSPQGTETQYF. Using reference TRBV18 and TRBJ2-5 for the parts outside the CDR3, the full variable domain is NAGVMQNPRHLVRRRGQEARLRCSPMKGHSHVYWYRQLPEEGLKFMVYLQKENIIDESGMPKERFSAEFPKEGPSILRIQQVVRGDSAAYFCASSPQGTETQYFGPGTRLLVL.

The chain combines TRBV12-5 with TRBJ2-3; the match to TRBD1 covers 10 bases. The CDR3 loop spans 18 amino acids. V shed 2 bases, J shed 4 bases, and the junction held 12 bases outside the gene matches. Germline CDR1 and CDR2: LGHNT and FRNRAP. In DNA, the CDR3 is TGTGCTAGTGGTTTGTCACGTTCAGGGACAGGGGAATCAGATACGCAGTATTTT. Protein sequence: CASGLSRSGTGESDTQYF. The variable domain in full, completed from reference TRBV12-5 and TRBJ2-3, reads DARVTQTPRHKVTEMGQEVTMRCQPILGHNTVFWYRQTMMQGLELLAYFRNRAPLDDSGMPKDRFSAEMPDATLATLKIQPSEPRDSAVYFCASGLSRSGTGESDTQYFGPGTRLTVL.

The CDR3 DNA reads as TGTGCCAGTCGGACAGTCCCAGGTTCACCCCTCCACTTT. Its translation is CASRTVPGSPLHF. V usage is TRBV28 and J usage is TRBJ1-6; perhaps TRBD1 as D (6 bases). The CDR3 covers 13 residues. CDR1 MDHEN and CDR2 SYDVKM come from the germline V gene. V was clipped by 9 bases and J by 9 bases, with 15 bases between them. The whole variable domain, remainder taken from reference TRBV28 and TRBJ1-6, is DVKVTQSSRYLVKRTGEKVFLECVQDMDHENMFWYRQDPGLGLRLIYFSYDVKMKEKGDIPEGYSVSREKKERFSLILESASTNQTSMYLCASRTVPGSPLHFGNGTRLTVT.

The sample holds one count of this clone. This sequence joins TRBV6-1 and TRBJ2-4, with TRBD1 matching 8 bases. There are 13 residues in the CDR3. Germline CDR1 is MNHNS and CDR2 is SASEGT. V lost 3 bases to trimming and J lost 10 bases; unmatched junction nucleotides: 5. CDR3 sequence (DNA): TGTGCCAGCAGTGATTACAGGGGGAGTATTCAGTACTTC. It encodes CASSDYRGSIQYF.

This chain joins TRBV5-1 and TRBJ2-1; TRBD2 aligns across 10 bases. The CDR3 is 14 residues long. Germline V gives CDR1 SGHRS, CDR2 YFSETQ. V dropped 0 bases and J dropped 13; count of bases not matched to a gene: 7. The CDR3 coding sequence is TGCGCCAGCAGCTTGGATCCTAGCGGGAGATCTCAGTTCTTC. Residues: CASSLDPSGRSQFF.

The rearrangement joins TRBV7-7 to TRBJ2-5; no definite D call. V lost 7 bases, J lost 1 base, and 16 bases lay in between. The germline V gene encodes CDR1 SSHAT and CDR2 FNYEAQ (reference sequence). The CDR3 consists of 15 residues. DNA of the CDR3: TGTGCCAGCACCAAATTAACGGGCGGCCAAGAGACCCAGTACTTC. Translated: CASTKLTGGQETQYF.

Here the CDR3 DNA reads TGTGCCAGCAGCGCCGACAGGGGGTACTACGAGCAGTACTTC. This gives the protein CASSADRGYYEQYF. This chain uses TRBV5-5 with TRBJ2-7, with TRBD1 identical over 9 bases. The trim removed 4 bases at V and 3 bases at J, leaving 5 bases unmatched. Germline V gene sequence: CDR1 SGHKS, CDR2 YYEKEE (reference sequence). The CDR3 is 14 amino acids.

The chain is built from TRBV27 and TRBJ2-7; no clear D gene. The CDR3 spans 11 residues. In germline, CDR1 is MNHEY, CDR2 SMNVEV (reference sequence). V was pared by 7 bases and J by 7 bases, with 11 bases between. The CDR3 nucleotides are TGTGCCAGCACTGGTTATGGAGAGCAGTACTTC. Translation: CASTGYGEQYF.

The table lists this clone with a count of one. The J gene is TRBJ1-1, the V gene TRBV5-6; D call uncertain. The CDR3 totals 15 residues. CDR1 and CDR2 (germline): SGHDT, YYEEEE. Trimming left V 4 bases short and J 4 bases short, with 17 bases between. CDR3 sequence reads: CASSPLLPGGTEAFF. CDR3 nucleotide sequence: TGTGCCAGCAGCCCGCTCTTGCCTGGCGGCACTGAAGCTTTCTTT.

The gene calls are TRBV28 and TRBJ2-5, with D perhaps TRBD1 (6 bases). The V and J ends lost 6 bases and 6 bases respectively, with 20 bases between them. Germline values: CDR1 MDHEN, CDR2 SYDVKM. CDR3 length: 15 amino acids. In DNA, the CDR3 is TGTGCCAGCAGGCAGGGACACCAAGGAGGACAGACCCAGTACTTC. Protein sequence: CASRQGHQGGQTQYF.

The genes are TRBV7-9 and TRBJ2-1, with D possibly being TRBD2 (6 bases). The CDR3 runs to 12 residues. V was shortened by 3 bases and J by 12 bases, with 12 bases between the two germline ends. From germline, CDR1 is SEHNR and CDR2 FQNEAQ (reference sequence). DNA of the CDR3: TGTGCCAGCAGCTTCTCCGGGACTTTGCAGTTCTTC. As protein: CASSFSGTLQFF. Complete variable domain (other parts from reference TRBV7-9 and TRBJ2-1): DTGVSQNPRHKITKRGQNVTFRCDPISEHNRLYWYRQTLGQGPEFLTYFQNEAQLEKSRLLSDRFSAERPKGSFSTLEIQRTEQGDSAMYLCASSFSGTLQFFGPGTRLTVL.

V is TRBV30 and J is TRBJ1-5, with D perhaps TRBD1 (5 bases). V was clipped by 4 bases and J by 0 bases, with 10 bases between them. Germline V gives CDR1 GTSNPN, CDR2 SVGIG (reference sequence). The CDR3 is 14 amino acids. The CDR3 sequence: CAWNRDHSNQPQHF. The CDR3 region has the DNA TGTGCCTGGAATCGGGACCATAGCAATCAGCCCCAGCATTTT.

CDR3 in amino acids: CASLRQQSNTGELFF. In DNA form, the CDR3 reads TGTGCCAGCCTCCGGCAACAATCGAACACCGGGGAGCTGTTTTTT. The chain carries TRBV7-8 and TRBJ2-2; D uncertain. The CDR3 is 15 amino acids. V dropped 8 bases and J dropped 0 bases, with 13 bases sitting between them. Germline values: CDR1 SGHVS, CDR2 FQNEAQ.

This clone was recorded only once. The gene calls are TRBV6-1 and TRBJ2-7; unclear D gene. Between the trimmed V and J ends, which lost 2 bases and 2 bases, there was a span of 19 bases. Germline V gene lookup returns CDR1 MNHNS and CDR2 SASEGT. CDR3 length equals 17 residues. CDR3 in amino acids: CASSETVGWSFTYEQYF. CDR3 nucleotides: TGTGCCAGCAGTGAAACCGTCGGATGGAGCTTCACCTACGAGCAGTACTTC.

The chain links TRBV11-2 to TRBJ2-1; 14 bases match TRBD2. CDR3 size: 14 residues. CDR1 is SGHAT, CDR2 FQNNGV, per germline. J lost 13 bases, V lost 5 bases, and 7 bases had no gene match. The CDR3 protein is CASSRGLAGGPQFF. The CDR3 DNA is TGTGCCAGCAGCCGAGGACTAGCGGGAGGTCCCCAGTTCTTC.

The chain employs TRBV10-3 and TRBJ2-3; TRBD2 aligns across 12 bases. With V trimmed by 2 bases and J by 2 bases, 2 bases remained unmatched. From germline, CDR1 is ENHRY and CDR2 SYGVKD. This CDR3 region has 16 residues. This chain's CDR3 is CAISEGLAGPTDTQYF. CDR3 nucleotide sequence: TGTGCCATCAGTGAGGGACTAGCGGGGCCCACAGATACGCAGTATTTT.

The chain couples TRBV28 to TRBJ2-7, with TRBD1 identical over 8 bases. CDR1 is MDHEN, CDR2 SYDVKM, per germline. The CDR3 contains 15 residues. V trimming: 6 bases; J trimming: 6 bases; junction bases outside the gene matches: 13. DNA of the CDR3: TGTGCCAGCAGCTGGGACGACAGGGGTGGGAGCGAGCAGTACTTC. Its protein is CASSWDDRGGSEQYF.

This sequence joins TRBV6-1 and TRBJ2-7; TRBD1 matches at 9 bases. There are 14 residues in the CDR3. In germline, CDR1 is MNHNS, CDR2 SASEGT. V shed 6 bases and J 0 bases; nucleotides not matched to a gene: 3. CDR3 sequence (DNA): TGTGCCAGCAGGTTACAGGGGGCCTCCTACGAGCAGTACTTC. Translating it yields CASRLQGASYEQYF.

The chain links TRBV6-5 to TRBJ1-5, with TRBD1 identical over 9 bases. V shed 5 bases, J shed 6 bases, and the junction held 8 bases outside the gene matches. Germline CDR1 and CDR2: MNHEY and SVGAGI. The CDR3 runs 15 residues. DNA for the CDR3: TGTGCCAGCAGTCCTACAGGGGGCGGCGTTCAGCCCCAGCATTTT. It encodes CASSPTGGGVQPQHF.

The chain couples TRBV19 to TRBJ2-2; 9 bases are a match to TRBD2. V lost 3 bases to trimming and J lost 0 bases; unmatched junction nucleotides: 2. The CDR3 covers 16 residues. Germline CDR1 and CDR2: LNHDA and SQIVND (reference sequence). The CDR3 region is CASSIGGRANTGELFF. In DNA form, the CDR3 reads TGTGCCAGTAGTATCGGCGGGAGGGCGAACACCGGGGAGCTGTTTTTT. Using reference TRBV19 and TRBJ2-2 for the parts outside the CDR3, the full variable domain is DGGITQSPKYLFRKEGQNVTLSCEQNLNHDAMYWYRQDPGQGLRLIYYSQIVNDFQKGDIAEGYSVSREKKESFPLTVTSAQKNPTAFYLCASSIGGRANTGELFFGEGSRLTVL.

The CDR3 DNA reads as TGTGCCAGTAGGACAGGGTCGGCTGGGTATGGCTACACCTTC. Its translation: CASRTGSAGYGYTF. The chain recombines TRBV19 with TRBJ1-2; TRBD1 matches at 7 bases. The CDR3 covers 14 residues. After removal of 6 bases from V and 5 bases from J, the junction contained 9 bases not matched to a gene. Germline CDR1 reads LNHDA; CDR2 reads SQIVND (reference sequence).

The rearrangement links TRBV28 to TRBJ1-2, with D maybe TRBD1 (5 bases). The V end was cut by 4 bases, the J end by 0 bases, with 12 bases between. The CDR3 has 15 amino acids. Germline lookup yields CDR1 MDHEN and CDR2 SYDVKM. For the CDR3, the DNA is TGTGCCAGCAGTTCCCCGGGGGGTGCTAACTATGGCTACACCTTC. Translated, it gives CASSSPGGANYGYTF.

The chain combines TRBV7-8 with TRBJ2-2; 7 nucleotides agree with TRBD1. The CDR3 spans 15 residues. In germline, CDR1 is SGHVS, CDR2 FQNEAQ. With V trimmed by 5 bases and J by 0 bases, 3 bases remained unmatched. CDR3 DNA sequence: TGTGCCAGCAGCGAACAGGGGCCGAACACCGGGGAGCTGTTTTTT. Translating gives CASSEQGPNTGELFF.

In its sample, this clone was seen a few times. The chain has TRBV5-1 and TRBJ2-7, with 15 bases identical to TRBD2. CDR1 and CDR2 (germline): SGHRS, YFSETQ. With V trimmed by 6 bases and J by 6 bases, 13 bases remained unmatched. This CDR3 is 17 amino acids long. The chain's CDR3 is CASTRTSGRAGFFEQYF. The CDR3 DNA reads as TGCGCCAGCACCCGGACTAGCGGGAGGGCCGGTTTTTTCGAGCAGTACTTC.

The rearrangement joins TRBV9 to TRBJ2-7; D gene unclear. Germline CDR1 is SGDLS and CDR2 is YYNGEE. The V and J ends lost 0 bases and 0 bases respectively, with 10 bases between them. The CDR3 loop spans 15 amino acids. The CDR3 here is CASSVALGYSYEQYF. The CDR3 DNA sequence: TGTGCCAGCAGCGTAGCTCTGGGCTACTCCTACGAGCAGTACTTC. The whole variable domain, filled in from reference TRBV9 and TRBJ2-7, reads DSGVTQTPKHLITATGQRVTLRCSPRSGDLSVYWYQQSLDQGLQFLIQYYNGEERAKGNILERFSAQQFPDLHSELNLSSLELGDSALYFCASSVALGYSYEQYFGPGTRLTVT.

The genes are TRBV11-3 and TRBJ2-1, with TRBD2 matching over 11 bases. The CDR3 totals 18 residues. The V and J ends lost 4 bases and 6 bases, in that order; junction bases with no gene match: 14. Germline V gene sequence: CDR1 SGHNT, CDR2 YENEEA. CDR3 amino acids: CASSSPWATSGRPNEQFF. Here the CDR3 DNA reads TGTGCCAGCAGCTCCCCCTGGGCTACTAGCGGGAGACCCAATGAGCAGTTCTTC.

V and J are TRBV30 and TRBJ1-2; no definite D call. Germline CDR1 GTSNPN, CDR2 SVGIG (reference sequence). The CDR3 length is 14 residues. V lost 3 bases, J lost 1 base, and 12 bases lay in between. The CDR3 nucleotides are TGTGCCTGGAGAAGGGTCCCCGATAACTATGGCTACACCTTC. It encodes CAWRRVPDNYGYTF.

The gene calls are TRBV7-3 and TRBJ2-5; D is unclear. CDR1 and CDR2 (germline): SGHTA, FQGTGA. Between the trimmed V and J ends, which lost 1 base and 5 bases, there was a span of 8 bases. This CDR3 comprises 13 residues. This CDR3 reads CASSLSYGETQYF. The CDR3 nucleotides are TGTGCCAGCAGCTTAAGTTACGGGGAGACCCAGTACTTC.

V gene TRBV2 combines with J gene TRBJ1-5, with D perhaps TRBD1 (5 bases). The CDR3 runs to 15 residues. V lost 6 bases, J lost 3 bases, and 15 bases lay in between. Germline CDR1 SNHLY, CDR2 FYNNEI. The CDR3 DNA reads TGTGCCAGCAGCCGAGACAGCTCGGACAATCAGCCCCAGCATTTT. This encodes CASSRDSSDNQPQHF.

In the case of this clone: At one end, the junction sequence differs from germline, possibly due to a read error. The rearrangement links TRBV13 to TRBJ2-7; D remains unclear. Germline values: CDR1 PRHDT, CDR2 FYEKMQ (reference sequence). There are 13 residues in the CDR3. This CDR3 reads CASSLGPLGEQYF. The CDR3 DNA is TGTGCCAGCAGCCTAGGACCTCTGGGCGAGCAGTACTTC.